These 23 T cell receptor beta chains came from one sample sequenced in a study of cytomegalovirus exposure and HLA in healthy donors (dated by TCRdb to about 2017). The protocol used for the library was the immunoSEQ multiplex PCR assay. The multiplex PCR relied on a mix of 60 forward primers for TCR Vbeta segments and 13 reverse primers for TCR Jbeta segments. TCRdb holds this immuneACCESS table with in-frame rearrangements only. Some clones are missing; in checked studies, unresolved V genes explain under half, and the rest has no known cause. The sample records some 190,000 clones, roughly 80% of which are singletons. 1.6% of the sample is taken by the ten largest. Sequencing used PBMCs. The origin of the receptors is a woman under 30 in good health and CMV-seronegative.

The sample holds a few counts of this clone. The chain employs TRBV30 and TRBJ1-1, with D possibly being TRBD1 (5 bases). This CDR3 is 12 amino acids long. V lost 0 bases and J lost 9, with 11 bases in between. The V gene's germline CDR1 is GTSNPN and CDR2 SVGIG (reference sequence). The CDR3 loop reads CAWSVSGGKAFF. CDR3 DNA sequence: TGTGCCTGGAGTGTCTCCGGGGGAAAAGCTTTCTTT.

Details on this clone: This specimen includes other DNA sequences encoding the same CDR3. The rearrangement links TRBV9 to TRBJ2-1, with 9 bases identical to TRBD1. This CDR3 spans 15 amino acids. Losses at the gene ends were 0 bases for V and 5 bases for J; bases not matched to a gene: 3. Germline V CDR1 and CDR2: SGDLS, YYNGEE. CDR3 amino acids: CASSVDGTGNNEQFF. In nucleotides, the CDR3 is TGTGCCAGCAGCGTAGATGGGACAGGGAACAATGAGCAGTTCTTC.

The chain recombines TRBV2 with TRBJ1-4, with D possibly matching TRBD1 (5 bases). Trimming took 0 bases from V and 5 from J, leaving 13 bases between them. Germline V gene sequence: CDR1 SNHLY, CDR2 FYNNEI. The CDR3 spans 16 residues. Written as DNA, the CDR3 is TGTGCCAGCAGTGAAGCGCCTCGGGGGGGGAATGAAAAACTGTTTTTT. Protein sequence: CASSEAPRGGNEKLFF. Using reference TRBV2 and TRBJ1-4 for the parts outside the CDR3, the full variable domain is EPEVTQTPSHQVTQMGQEVILRCVPISNHLYFYWYRQILGQKVEFLVSFYNNEISEKSEIFDDQFSVERPDGSNFTLKIRSTKLEDSAMYFCASSEAPRGGNEKLFFGSGTQLSVL.

This sequence joins TRBV5-5 and TRBJ2-3; weak D call: TRBD2 (5 bases). Trimming stripped 2 bases from V and 2 bases from J, with 12 bases between. In germline, CDR1 is SGHKS, CDR2 YYEKEE (reference sequence). CDR3 length: 15 amino acids. In DNA, the CDR3 is TGTGCCAGCAGCTTTAGGTCTAGCACCACAGATACGCAGTATTTT. Translating it yields CASSFRSSTTDTQYF.

This chain links TRBV19 with TRBJ2-7; possibly TRBD1 for D (6 bases). V lost 5 bases, J lost 7 bases, and 18 bases lay in between. CDR1 is LNHDA and CDR2 is SQIVND in the germline V gene (reference sequence). The CDR3 consists of 14 residues. The CDR3 DNA reads as TGTGCCAGTAGTTCCGGGACAAATCTACGAGAGCAGTACTTC. This translates into CASSSGTNLREQYF.

This clone has just a few counts. V usage is TRBV6-5 and J usage is TRBJ1-2; D unclear. Trimming pared 10 bases from V and 0 bases from J, leaving 15 bases between. This CDR3 spans 14 amino acids. Germline assignment: CDR1 MNHEY and CDR2 SVGAGI. The chain's CDR3 is CATHNSGPNYGYTF. Here the CDR3 DNA reads TGTGCCACTCACAACAGTGGCCCTAACTATGGCTACACCTTC.

The V and J genes are TRBV6-5 and TRBJ1-2; 9 nucleotides match TRBD1. J gave up 8 bases and V 6 bases, and 7 bases lay outside the gene matches. This CDR3 has 13 residues. CDR1 is MNHEY, CDR2 SVGAGI, per germline. This CDR3 reads CASSRDRVLGYTF. The CDR3 DNA reads TGTGCCAGCAGCCGGGACAGGGTCTTAGGCTACACCTTC.

The chain combines TRBV11-2 with TRBJ1-1, with D possibly being TRBD1 (5 bases). Trimming removed 5 bases from V and 0 bases from J, with 13 bases in between. Germline V gene data show CDR1 as SGHAT and CDR2 as FQNNGV. The CDR3 contains 15 residues. CDR3 bases: TGTGCCAGCAGCGGATCGGGACTATTGAACACTGAAGCTTTCTTT. As protein: CASSGSGLLNTEAFF.

J is TRBJ1-4 and V is TRBV25-1; 7 positions agree with TRBD1. The trim removed 3 bases at V and 4 bases at J, leaving 8 bases unmatched. Per germline, CDR1 MGHDK and CDR2 SYGVNS. The CDR3 covers 16 residues. The CDR3 nucleotides are TGTGCCAGCAGTGACCTCAGGACAGGACTTAATGAAAAACTGTTTTTT. Encoded protein: CASSDLRTGLNEKLFF.

This clone was recorded only once. The gene calls are TRBV11-2 and TRBJ2-1; the D gene is possibly TRBD1 (6 bases). V was cut by 6 bases and J by 4 bases, with 16 bases left in between. In germline, CDR1 is SGHAT, CDR2 FQNNGV. The CDR3 is 15 amino acids. Written as DNA, the CDR3 is TGTGCCAGCAGGTCTGTGAAGGGACAATACAATGAGCAGTTCTTC. It encodes CASRSVKGQYNEQFF.

The rearrangement uses TRBV5-1 and TRBJ2-2; TRBD2 aligns across 14 bases. After removal of 4 bases from V and 4 bases from J, the junction contained 3 bases not matched to a gene. Germline lookup yields CDR1 SGHRS and CDR2 YFSETQ. The CDR3 is 16 residues long. Written as DNA, the CDR3 is TGCGCCAGCAGCCTGACTAGCGGGAGGGCCACCGGGGAGCTGTTTTTT. It specifies CASSLTSGRATGELFF.

The J gene is TRBJ2-1, the V gene TRBV18; a possible D gene is TRBD1 (7 bases). In germline, CDR1 is KGHSH, CDR2 LQKENI. The V and J ends lost 4 bases and 12 bases respectively, with 16 bases between them. The CDR3 has 13 residues. The CDR3 DNA reads as TGTGCCAGCTCACGACTAGAGACAGGGCCGCAGTTCTTC. Translation: CASSRLETGPQFF.

The V call is TRBV19, the J call TRBJ2-5; TRBD2 agrees at 14 bases. CDR3 length equals 16 residues. Germline CDR1 reads LNHDA; CDR2 reads SQIVND (reference sequence). J was trimmed by 5 bases and V by 8 bases; bases with no gene match: 10. CDR3 loop: CASQGLAGGGRETQYF. The CDR3 nucleotides read TGTGCCAGTCAAGGACTAGCGGGAGGTGGGCGGGAGACCCAGTACTTC.

V usage is TRBV7-2 and J usage is TRBJ1-5, with 7 bases that match TRBD1. V shed 6 bases and J 7 bases; nucleotides not matched to a gene: 9. Germline V lookup: CDR1 SGHTA, CDR2 FQGNSA. The CDR3 sequence is 14 residues long. CDR3: CASRPLAGGQPQHF. The DNA of the CDR3 is TGTGCCAGCAGACCCCTCGCAGGGGGGCAGCCCCAGCATTTT.

J is TRBJ2-7 and V is TRBV11-2; 8 nucleotides align to TRBD1. The CDR3 loop spans 15 amino acids. J gave up 4 bases and V 6 bases, and 11 bases lay outside the gene matches. The germline CDR1 and CDR2 sequences are SGHAT and FQNNGV. DNA for the CDR3: TGTGCCAGCAGACGGACAGGGAGAGGGACATACGAGCAGTACTTC. Its protein is CASRRTGRGTYEQYF. The variable domain in full, with the rest retrieved from reference TRBV11-2 and TRBJ2-7, is EAGVAQSPRYKIIEKRQSVAFWCNPISGHATLYWYQQILGQGPKLLIQFQNNGVVDDSQLPKDRFSAERLKGVDSTLKIQPAKLEDSAVYLCASRRTGRGTYEQYFGPGTRLTVT.

V and J are TRBV4-3 and TRBJ2-7; D possibly corresponds to TRBD2 (6 bases). Germline V gene lookup returns CDR1 LGHNA and CDR2 YSLEER. V was trimmed by 2 bases and J by 2 bases, leaving 22 bases between them. The CDR3 covers 18 residues. This CDR3 is CASSQQRLDLTTAYEQYF. CDR3 coding DNA: TGCGCCAGCAGCCAACAGAGACTAGATCTAACCACTGCCTACGAGCAGTACTTC.

This chain uses TRBV28 with TRBJ2-3; D is possibly TRBD1 (6 bases). The germline CDR1 and CDR2 sequences are MDHEN and SYDVKM. The CDR3 consists of 14 residues. V lost 6 bases, J lost 2 bases, and 12 bases lay in between. The CDR3 region is CASSKTGYTDTQYF. CDR3 nucleotides: TGTGCCAGCAGCAAGACAGGATACACAGATACGCAGTATTTT.

The gene calls are TRBV13 and TRBJ1-2; TRBD1 might be the D (6 bases). Germline CDR1 PRHDT, CDR2 FYEKMQ (reference sequence). CDR3 length: 14 amino acids. With 5 bases removed from V and 0 bases from J, the gap between germline ends came to 10 bases. The CDR3 region is CASSQGRPNYGYTF. CDR3 coding DNA: TGTGCCAGCAGCCAGGGGCGCCCTAACTATGGCTACACCTTC. The entire variable domain, with the rest obtained from reference TRBV13 and TRBJ1-2, is as follows: AAGVIQSPRHLIKEKRETATLKCYPIPRHDTVYWYQQGPGQDPQFLISFYEKMQSDKGSIPDRFSAQQFSDYHSELNMSSLELGDSALYFCASSQGRPNYGYTFGSGTRLTVV.

The V gene is TRBV13, the J gene TRBJ1-2, with 7 bases aligning to TRBD1. The ends lost 3 bases at V and 6 bases at J; junction bases unmatched: 16. CDR3 size: 17 residues. Germline CDR1 PRHDT, CDR2 FYEKMQ (reference sequence). The CDR3 DNA reads as TGTGCCAGCAGCTTCCACCCCCGGGACAGTGGTCCGGATGGCTACACCTTC. It is translated as CASSFHPRDSGPDGYTF.

This sequence joins TRBV29-1 and TRBJ2-7; TRBD1 aligns across 7 bases. Trimming cost V 7 bases and J 3 bases; bases outside gene matches: 6. CDR1 is SQVTM and CDR2 is ANQGSEA in the germline V gene. The CDR3 runs 12 residues. CDR3 bases: TGCAGCGCCAGAAGGGACAGCTACGAGCAGTACTTC. Translated, it gives CSARRDSYEQYF.

The chain carries TRBV28 and TRBJ1-6; the match to TRBD1 covers 8 bases. There are 15 residues in the CDR3. CDR1 and CDR2 (germline): MDHEN, SYDVKM. V was pared by 5 bases and J by 9 bases, with 9 bases of the junction left unmatched. The CDR3 nucleotides read TGTGCCAGCAGTCCCCCGCAGGGACAGGTTTCACCCCTCCACTTT. Translation: CASSPPQGQVSPLHF.

The chain combines TRBV9 with TRBJ2-3; 12 nucleotides align to TRBD2. Germline lookup yields CDR1 SGDLS and CDR2 YYNGEE. V trimming: 4 bases; J trimming: 5 bases; junction bases outside the gene matches: 2. The CDR3 is 14 residues long. CDR3 in amino acids: CASSPGLAGDTQYF. The CDR3 DNA reads as TGTGCCAGCAGCCCGGGACTAGCGGGAGATACGCAGTATTTT.

The chain combines TRBV12-5 with TRBJ2-2, with D unresolved. With 2 bases removed from V and 2 bases from J, the gap between germline ends came to 3 bases. This CDR3 contains 13 residues. The germline V gene has CDR1 LGHNT and CDR2 FRNRAP. Here the CDR3 DNA reads TGTGCTAGTGGTTTGATAAACACCGGGGAGCTGTTTTTT. The encoded protein is CASGLINTGELFF.